This T cell receptor beta chain was documented in a study of blood T cell repertoires in COVID-19. Study context: Some COVID-19 samples were acute and others convalescent; all came from the United States, Italy and Spain. PBMCs, B-cell-depleted T cells, or T cells were the source of the cDNA or gDNA that made up the material.

Per the original methods: Reference gene primer amplification gave estimated nucleated cell counts. Sequencing was performed with immunoSEQ multiplex PCR; in TCRdb, only in-frame clones are kept and a portion is missing. D and trimming come from the DNA, and the V and J calls and clone size come from that table. The sample records some 26,000 clones, around 88% being singletons. The sample comprised peripheral blood. The receptor was derived from a human donor in a cohort sampled during active COVID-19.

The CDR3 is CASSLGTDYGYTF. For the CDR3, the DNA is TGTGCCAGCAGCTTAGGTACGGACTATGGCTACACCTTC. The V call is TRBV11-2, the J call TRBJ1-2; D is ambiguous. Looked up from germline, CDR1 is SGHAT and CDR2 is FQNNGV. V lost 1 base, J lost 3 bases, and 6 bases lay in between. The CDR3 is 13 amino acids.